This T cell receptor (beta chain) is from a study of T cells in Graves' hyperthyroidism and ophthalmopathy. Study-wide findings and caveats: Blood shared most expanded thyroid clonotypes above 0.001.

V lost 5 bases, J lost 6 bases, and 7 bases stayed unmatched. Per germline, CDR1 SGHRS and CDR2 YFSETQ. The CDR3 extends over 14 amino acids. Disease duration under 2 months; hyperthyroidism patients were aged 18 to 65. Diagnoses rested on clinical symptoms, serum thyroxine and TRAb, thyroid ultrasound and orbital computed tomography. This clonotype has more than one count but fewer than ten. Its antigen remains unidentified. TCR beta CDR3 region amplification was performed from RNA transcripts. An initial round of RT-PCR targeting the TCR CDR3 relied on the HTBI primer set. Via MiXCR, TCRdb re-called the multiplex PCR reads, giving one row per CDR3 protein. The top ten clones hold 73% of a sample with fewer than 400,000 distinct CDR3 sequences, around a quarter of them seen once.

This TCR came from a middle-aged man with Graves' hyperthyroidism. Sequencing was carried out using blood. V usage is TRBV5-1 and J usage is TRBJ2-5; 10 bases line up with TRBD1. The CDR3, as DNA: TGCGCCAGCAGTCCGGACAGGGGGTGGCAGACCCAGTACTTC. It specifies CASSPDRGWQTQYF.